The 18 T cell receptor beta chains presented below share a single source sample, sequenced in a study of PD-1 blockade in classical Hodgkin lymphoma. Time point in this sample: cycle 4 day 1 (C4D1), after less than 7 weeks of nivolumab. Brentuximab vedotin exposure varied among the patients, all of whom had relapsed after autologous stem cell transplantation. Repertoires were generated with immunoSEQ multiplex PCR, while TCRdb's copy carries only in-frame clones and drops some. The data show around 25,000 clones, approximately 90% seen once. The sequences come from peripheral blood mononuclear cells (PBMCs), collected before the fourth cycle of nivolumab. These receptor sequences come from a human donor with classical Hodgkin lymphoma.

This clone was recorded only once. The chain recombines TRBV15 with TRBJ1-1; no definite D call. Looked up from germline, CDR1 is LNHNV and CDR2 is YYDKDF (reference sequence). The CDR3 contains 12 residues. V was cut by 0 bases and J by 6 bases, with 5 bases left in between. The CDR3 region is CATSRDRSEAFF. CDR3 bases: TGTGCCACCAGCAGAGATCGATCTGAAGCTTTCTTT.

The rearrangement links TRBV10-1 to TRBJ2-3, with 8 bases that match TRBD1. The CDR3 has 16 amino acids. V was clipped by 0 bases and J by 0 bases; unmatched bases: 2. CDR1 WNHNN and CDR2 SYGVQD come from the germline V gene (reference sequence). The CDR3 DNA sequence: TGCGCCAGCAGTGAGTCCAGGGGGCTGAGCACAGATACGCAGTATTTT. It codes for CASSESRGLSTDTQYF.

This clone showed up just a few times. V gene TRBV6-1 combines with J gene TRBJ1-2; D call uncertain. The CDR3 is 17 amino acids. The ends were cut back, 2 bases at V and 0 bases at J, with 16 bases in the middle. The V gene's germline CDR1 is MNHNS and CDR2 SASEGT. The CDR3 loop reads CASSEREGRWTNYGYTF. The CDR3 region has the DNA TGTGCCAGCAGTGAACGGGAGGGCAGGTGGACTAACTATGGCTACACCTTC.

The rearrangement joins TRBV6-5 to TRBJ2-1; TRBD1 might be the D (5 bases). Per germline, CDR1 MNHEY and CDR2 SVGAGI. Deletions cut 2 bases from V and 9 bases from J, with 14 bases between. The CDR3 sequence is 14 residues long. The CDR3 DNA follows: TGTGCCAGCAGTTACGAGGCAGGGATTGGTGAGCAGTTCTTC. This codes for CASSYEAGIGEQFF.

The gene calls are TRBV30 and TRBJ2-7; TRBD1 matches 10 bases. V lost 4 bases, J lost 4 bases, and 4 bases stayed unmatched. Germline V gene data show CDR1 as GTSNPN and CDR2 as SVGIG (reference sequence). CDR3 length equals 13 residues. CDR3 in amino acids: CAWMDRGGYEQYF. The DNA for the CDR3 is TGTGCCTGGATGGACAGGGGGGGGTACGAGCAGTACTTC.

The chain recombines TRBV10-1 with TRBJ1-1; D is unclear. Trimming removed 5 bases from V and 12 bases from J, with 19 bases in between. The germline V gene encodes CDR1 WNHNN and CDR2 SYGVQD (reference sequence). The CDR3 has 13 amino acids. For the CDR3, the DNA is TGCGCCAGCAGTCCGAATCTCGCGGGTAGGACTTTCTTT. Its translation: CASSPNLAGRTFF.

On this clone: One junction end does not reproduce the germline sequence, and a read error may be involved. The CDR3 protein is CASSQVFGTLQIPVF. In DNA form, the CDR3 reads TGTGCCAGCAGCCAAGTCTTCGGGACACTGCAAATCCCGGTCTTC. This chain links TRBV14 with TRBJ2-7; D may be TRBD1 (6 bases). CDR3 length: 15 residues. Germline loops: CDR1 SGHDN, CDR2 FVKESK. The full variable domain, with the rest looked up from reference TRBV14 and TRBJ2-7, is EAGVTQFPSHSVIEKGQTVTLRCDPISGHDNLYWYRRVMGKEIKFLLHFVKESKQDESGMPNNRFLAERTGGTYSTLKVQPAELEDSGVYFCASSQVFGTLQIPVFGPGTRLTVT.

The genes are TRBV6-6 and TRBJ2-1; the D gene could be TRBD1 or TRBD2 (7 bases each). V lost 3 bases and J lost 7, with 19 bases in between. The CDR3 runs 16 residues. The germline V gene has CDR1 MNHNY and CDR2 SVGAGI (reference sequence). CDR3 amino acids: CASSYPFRGGRNEQFF. The CDR3 coding sequence is TGTGCCAGCAGTTATCCGTTCAGGGGGGGACGGAATGAGCAGTTCTTC.

The chain employs TRBV11-3 and TRBJ2-5; possible D gene TRBD2, 6 bases. Germline-derived CDR1 and CDR2 are SGHNT and YENEEA. The length of the CDR3 is 16 residues. V lost 0 bases, J lost 2 bases, and 13 bases lay in between. The CDR3 loop is CASSLDGSLQQETQYF. The CDR3 coding sequence is TGTGCCAGCAGCTTAGACGGGAGTTTACAGCAAGAGACCCAGTACTTC.

This clone was detected once. The chain links TRBV19 to TRBJ1-4; a possible D gene is TRBD1 (5 bases). This CDR3 comprises 14 residues. Germline assignment: CDR1 LNHDA and CDR2 SQIVND (reference sequence). The V end lost 6 bases, the J end lost 3 bases, and 11 bases lay between the germline ends. The CDR3 DNA is TGTGCCAGTAGCCGGGACCTAGCTAATGAAAAACTGTTTTTT. This codes for CASSRDLANEKLFF. Looking up the rest from reference TRBV19 and TRBJ1-4 gives the full variable domain: DGGITQSPKYLFRKEGQNVTLSCEQNLNHDAMYWYRQDPGQGLRLIYYSQIVNDFQKGDIAEGYSVSREKKESFPLTVTSAQKNPTAFYLCASSRDLANEKLFFGSGTQLSVL.

The rearrangement joins TRBV18 to TRBJ2-3; TRBD1 might be the D (5 bases). The V end was cut by 8 bases, the J end by 0 bases, with 18 bases between. Germline values: CDR1 KGHSH, CDR2 LQKENI. The CDR3 has 16 amino acids. The CDR3, as DNA: TGTGCCAGCCCAACACCAGTAGGGGTTAGCACAGATACGCAGTATTTT. Residues: CASPTPVGVSTDTQYF.

The chain combines TRBV6-4 with TRBJ2-3; 16 bases are shared with TRBD2. The CDR3 sequence is 17 residues long. Germline V CDR1 and CDR2: MRHNA, SNTAGT. The V and J ends lost 5 bases and 4 bases, in that order; junction bases with no gene match: 6. The DNA of the CDR3 is TGTGCCAGCAGTCCCGGGACTAGCGGGGGGGCTGCAGATACGCAGTATTTT. Its translation is CASSPGTSGGAADTQYF.

The chain recombines TRBV28 with TRBJ1-1; 8 nucleotides align to TRBD1. Trimming at V came to 2 bases and at J to 5 bases, leaving 4 bases not matched to a gene. Germline V gene sequence: CDR1 MDHEN, CDR2 SYDVKM. The CDR3 totals 14 residues. CDR3 loop: CASSLLTGETEAFF. In nucleotides, the CDR3 is TGTGCCAGCAGTTTACTGACAGGGGAGACTGAAGCTTTCTTT.

The chain couples TRBV19 to TRBJ2-5; 10 bases line up with TRBD1. J was trimmed by 5 bases and V by 5 bases; bases with no gene match: 11. There are 16 residues in the CDR3. Germline V gives CDR1 LNHDA, CDR2 SQIVND (reference sequence). The CDR3: CASSPTRTGGWETQYF. CDR3 coding DNA: TGTGCCAGTAGTCCGACAAGGACAGGGGGATGGGAGACCCAGTACTTC.

This sequence joins TRBV16 and TRBJ1-1; 10 nucleotides line up with TRBD1. V was pared by 4 bases and J by 7 bases, with 9 bases of the junction left unmatched. This CDR3 is built from 15 residues. Germline loops: CDR1 KGHSY, CDR2 FQNENV. CDR3 protein: CASSLRQGAYLEAFF. CDR3 DNA sequence: TGTGCCAGCAGCCTAAGACAGGGGGCCTACCTTGAAGCTTTCTTT.

The chain has TRBV9 and TRBJ2-3; D unresolved. There are 16 residues in the CDR3. The germline V gene encodes CDR1 SGDLS and CDR2 YYNGEE. Trimming pared 2 bases from V and 2 bases from J, leaving 15 bases between. The CDR3: CASSVKVTQATDTQYF. The CDR3 nucleotides read TGTGCCAGCAGCGTGAAGGTAACGCAAGCCACAGATACGCAGTATTTT.

The chain joins TRBV19 to TRBJ1-4; possible D gene TRBD1, 5 bases. Looked up from germline, CDR1 is LNHDA and CDR2 is SQIVND (reference sequence). There are 16 residues in the CDR3. V was clipped by 5 bases and J by 0 bases, with 13 bases between them. The CDR3 nucleotides are TGTGCCAGTAGTCCCGCGGGGGAGGCAACTAATGAAAAACTGTTTTTT. Its translation: CASSPAGEATNEKLFF.

The chain employs TRBV6-6 and TRBJ2-2; 7 nucleotides line up with TRBD2. Per germline, CDR1 MNHNY and CDR2 SVGAGI (reference sequence). The CDR3 length is 12 residues. V dropped 6 bases and J dropped 8; count of bases not matched to a gene: 3. The CDR3 nucleotides are TGTGCCAGCAGGCCGGGAGGTGGGGAGCTGTTTTTT. It is translated as CASRPGGGELFF.